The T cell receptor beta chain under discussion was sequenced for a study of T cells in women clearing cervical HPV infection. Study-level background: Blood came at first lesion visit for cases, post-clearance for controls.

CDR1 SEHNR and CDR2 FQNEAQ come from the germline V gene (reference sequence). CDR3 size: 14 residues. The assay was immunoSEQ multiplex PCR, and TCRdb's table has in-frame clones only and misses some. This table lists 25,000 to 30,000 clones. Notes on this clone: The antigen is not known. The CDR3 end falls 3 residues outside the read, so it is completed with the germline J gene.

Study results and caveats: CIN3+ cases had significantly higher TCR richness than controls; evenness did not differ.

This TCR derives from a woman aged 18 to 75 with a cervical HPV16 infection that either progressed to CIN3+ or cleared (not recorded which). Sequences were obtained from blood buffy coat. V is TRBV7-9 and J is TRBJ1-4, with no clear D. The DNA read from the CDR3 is TGTGCCAGCAAAGACAACGTTTTGAATTCACCA. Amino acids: CASKDNVLNSP. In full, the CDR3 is CASKDNVLNSPLFF.